This T cell receptor (beta chain) was retrieved from a study of regulatory T cells in long-lasting Graves disease. The length of the CDR3 is 15 residues. V was cut by 3 bases and J by 1 base, with 15 bases left in between. Looked up from germline, CDR1 is SQVTM and CDR2 is ANQGSEA. TCR beta libraries were built with iRepertoire HTBI primers and Arm-PCR of CDR3 regions. TCRdb analysed the multiplex PCR reads with MiXCR anew, one entry per CDR3 protein. The data show under 500,000 distinct CDR3 sequences, with around 17% seen just once and about 10% held by the top ten. Specified time point: newly diagnosed GD, antithyroid drugs for less than 3 months. Generation of the TCR library employed RNA extracted from PBMCs. Patients with Graves' disease were diagnosed by American Thyroid Association guidelines. This clonotype showed up just a few times. These records were also assigned to another study, of T cells in Graves' hyperthyroidism and ophthalmopathy. From that second work: Patients showing uncontrolled infection, other autoimmune disease, pregnancy or lactation were ineligible. HTBI primers were used for first-round RT-PCR of the TCR CDR3. Through a model of 13 V-J features, ophthalmopathy was separated from stable hyperthyroidism.

This specimen was peripheral blood mononuclear cells (PBMCs), taken at new diagnosis, from a patient treated with antithyroid drugs. The sequence was obtained from a woman aged 25 to 39 with Graves disease. This sequence joins TRBV29-1 and TRBJ2-5; perhaps TRBD2 as D (6 bases). The CDR3 reads CSVDFPGDSQETQYF. CDR3 DNA sequence: TGCAGCGTTGATTTCCCGGGAGACAGCCAAGAGACCCAGTACTTC.